This TCR beta chain is from a study of CD8 T cells in ankylosing spondylitis. This clonotype has a count of ten or more. Antigen unknown. Quantitative molecular-barcoded 5'-RACE generated the TCR beta libraries. MiXCR, applied by TCRdb to the 5' RACE reads, yields one record per CDR3 protein. The profile shows around 42,000 distinct CDR3 sequences, less than 3.5% of them singletons. General study findings and limits: Significant enrichment of disease-linked clones was reportedly seen in matched ankylosing spondylitis synovial fluid. Earlier work had already found some motif variants in reactive arthritis synovial fluid and blood.

The sequenced material came from blood, either unsorted or a sorted T cell fraction (not recorded which). The sequence was collected from a male donor with ankylosing spondylitis or in good health (not recorded which).

CDR3: CASSVGGSGLHNQPQHF. CDR3 nucleotide sequence: TGTGCCAGCAGCGTAGGAGGATCGGGGTTGCACAATCAGCCCCAGCATTTT. The rearrangement joins TRBV9 to TRBJ1-5; D is unclear. V was pared by 0 bases and J by 3 bases, with 16 bases between. From germline, CDR1 is SGDLS and CDR2 YYNGEE. The CDR3 runs to 17 residues.